The rows below give T cell receptor beta chains drawn from one sample of a study of cytomegalovirus exposure and HLA in healthy donors. The assay was immunoSEQ multiplex PCR, and TCRdb's table has in-frame clones only and misses some. The sample lists some 80,000 clones, about a tenth occurring once. Sequenced input: PBMCs. These TCRs come from a man between 60 and 75 years old in good health and CMV-seropositive. Both conserved end residues are part of each CDR3. Fields, in order: J gene, V gene, clone size, D gene, CDR3 DNA, CDR3 protein. The D gene is left open where the match is weak. Some rows mark clone size as missing; the rest say once, few, many or name a class of expanded clone.

J: TRBJ2-1
V: TRBV15
size: -
D: -
DNA: TGTGCCACCAGCAGGCCGACGGCGGGCGGCAATGAGCAGTTCTTC
CDR3: CATSRPTAGGNEQFF

J: TRBJ1-2
V: TRBV5-1
size: -
D: -
DNA: TGCGCCAGCAGCTTGGACAGAAATAACTATGGCTACACCTTC
CDR3: CASSLDRNNYGYTF

J: TRBJ1-2
V: TRBV29-1
size: -
D: TRBD1
DNA: TGCAGCGCCTTCACAGGGGTTAACGGGGGCTACACCTTC
CDR3: CSAFTGVNGGYTF

J: TRBJ1-4
V: TRBV6-1
size: few
D: -
DNA: TGTGCCAGCAGACAGGGTTATGAAAAACTGTTTTTT
CDR3: CASRQGYEKLFF

J: TRBJ1-1
V: TRBV5-1
size: -
D: -
DNA: TGCGCCAGCAGCCTTGGACAGACCAACACTGAAGCTTTCTTT
CDR3: CASSLGQTNTEAFF

J: TRBJ2-5
V: TRBV18
size: -
D: TRBD2
DNA: TGTGCCAGCTCACCATCTAGCGGGAGTGAGAAGACCCAGTACTTC
CDR3: CASSPSSGSEKTQYF

J: TRBJ2-5
V: TRBV28
size: few
D: TRBD2
DNA: TGTGCCGGGAGACTAGCGGGCGGGGAGACCCAGTACTTC
CDR3: CAGRLAGGETQYF

J: TRBJ1-6
V: TRBV5-1
size: -
D: -
DNA: TGCGCCAGCAGCTTGGCCGGACAGAACAGGTCCCCCCTCCACTTT
CDR3: CASSLAGQNRSPLHF

J: TRBJ1-2
V: TRBV2
size: -
D: TRBD1
DNA: TGTGCCAGCAGCGCCGTCCCGGGACAGGGAAACTATGGCTACACCTTC
CDR3: CASSAVPGQGNYGYTF

J: TRBJ1-2
V: TRBV20-1
size: few
D: -
DNA: TGCAGCCGCGGGCGGGATGGCTACACCTTC
CDR3: CSRGRDGYTF

J: TRBJ2-5
V: TRBV5-1
size: few
D: -
DNA: TGCGCCAGCAGCTCAAGGACGGGGGAAGAGACCCAGTACTTC
CDR3: CASSSRTGEETQYF

J: TRBJ2-5
V: TRBV7-7
size: few
D: -
DNA: TGTGCTAGCAGCTTCGGACAGACGTACCAAGAGACCCAGTACTTC
CDR3: CASSFGQTYQETQYF

J: TRBJ2-1
V: TRBV6-5
size: few
D: TRBD1
DNA: TGTGCCAGCAGTGGACAGGGATCCTACAATGAGCAGTTCTTC
CDR3: CASSGQGSYNEQFF

J: TRBJ1-3
V: TRBV9
size: -
D: -
DNA: TGTGCCAGCAGCGTAGGGGGGGGTGGAAACACCATATATTTT
CDR3: CASSVGGGGNTIYF

J: TRBJ2-2
V: TRBV28
size: -
D: -
DNA: TGTGCCAGCAGTTCATACTCAACCGGGGAGCTGTTTTTT
CDR3: CASSSYSTGELFF

J: TRBJ2-1
V: TRBV9
size: -
D: TRBD1
DNA: TGTGCCAGCAGCCCTGGACAGGGGGCTCTGGGTGAGCAGTTCTTC
CDR3: CASSPGQGALGEQFF

J: TRBJ2-3
V: TRBV2
size: few
D: -
DNA: TGTGCCAGTAAGTGGCAGAGCACAGATACGCAGTATTTT
CDR3: CASKWQSTDTQYF

J: TRBJ2-7
V: TRBV11-2
size: -
D: TRBD2
DNA: TGTGCCAGCAGCTTTAGCGGGGGTACCTACGAGCAGTACTTC
CDR3: CASSFSGGTYEQYF